This TCR beta chain was documented in a study of HIV-infected patients and healthy controls. All unsorted peripheral T cells were captured because whole blood was used without fractionation. This clonotype has ten or more counts. CDR1 is SEHNR, CDR2 FQNEAQ, per germline (reference sequence). This CDR3 is built from 14 residues. Trimming at V came to 1 base and at J to 6 bases, leaving 3 bases not matched to a gene. cDNA was made from about 500 ng RNA using alpha and beta constant primers. Alpha and beta chain libraries were made separately by chain-specific third strand synthesis with multiplexing indices. TCRdb re-analysed the 5' RACE reads in MiXCR, keeping a single row per CDR3 protein. The data contain about 15,000 distinct CDR3 sequences, about 5.4% of them singletons.

V gene TRBV7-9 combines with J gene TRBJ1-5; 7 bases map to TRBD1. The sample consisted of blood. The sequence was obtained from an adult in good health. The CDR3 spells CASSLGQGGQPQHF. In DNA, the CDR3 is TGTGCCAGCAGCTTAGGACAGGGAGGTCAGCCCCAGCATTTT.